This passage covers 25 T cell receptor beta chains from one sample sequenced in a study of cytomegalovirus exposure and HLA in healthy donors. The PCR had 60 Vbeta and 13 Jbeta primers. Here immunoSEQ multiplex PCR was the method, and the copy in TCRdb shows in-frame clones only, minus some. The top ten clones hold over 1.1% of a sample with approximately 160,000 clones, around 72% of them seen once. The sequencing sample was made of PBMCs. The receptors were gathered from a man between 18 and 35 years old in good health and CMV-seronegative.

The gene calls are TRBV28 and TRBJ2-7; D is ambiguous. Trimming stripped 2 bases from V and 2 bases from J, with 7 bases between. Germline V gene sequence: CDR1 MDHEN, CDR2 SYDVKM. The CDR3 contains 13 residues. The CDR3 loop is CASSLGNAYEQYF. The CDR3, as DNA: TGTGCCAGCAGTTTAGGCAATGCCTACGAGCAGTACTTC. Using reference TRBV28 and TRBJ2-7 for the parts outside the CDR3, the full variable domain is DVKVTQSSRYLVKRTGEKVFLECVQDMDHENMFWYRQDPGLGLRLIYFSYDVKMKEKGDIPEGYSVSREKKERFSLILESASTNQTSMYLCASSLGNAYEQYFGPGTRLTVT.

CDR3 residues: CASSPTLGEQYF. CDR3 sequence (DNA): TGTGCCAGCAGCCCCACTCTCGGGGAACAGTACTTC. This chain joins TRBV7-9 and TRBJ2-5; D possibly corresponds to TRBD2 (5 bases). The germline V gene encodes CDR1 SEHNR and CDR2 FQNEAQ (reference sequence). Trimming removed 5 bases at V and 11 bases at J, with 15 bases between. The CDR3 has 12 amino acids.

The chain uses TRBV27 and TRBJ1-5; D perhaps matches TRBD1 (5 bases). V dropped 2 bases and J dropped 2 bases, with 13 bases sitting between them. Germline V gives CDR1 MNHEY, CDR2 SMNVEV (reference sequence). CDR3 length: 16 residues. In DNA form, the CDR3 reads TGTGCCAGCAGTTTAGGGGCAGGCCTGGGCAATCAGCCCCAGCATTTT. Amino acid sequence: CASSLGAGLGNQPQHF.

Points on this clone: Sequence at one end of the junction differs from germline and may be a read error. V gene TRBV14 combines with J gene TRBJ2-7; D is undetermined. Germline assignment: CDR1 SGHDN and CDR2 FVKESK. CDR3 size: 14 residues. The CDR3 sequence: CASSQGGPFYGQYF. In nucleotides, the CDR3 is TGTGCCAGCAGCCAAGGTGGGCCGTTCTACGGGCAGTACTTC.

This chain links TRBV29-1 with TRBJ1-1; 7 nucleotides align to TRBD1. Trimming took 5 bases from V and 4 from J; bases not matched to a gene: 10. The germline V gene encodes CDR1 SQVTM and CDR2 ANQGSEA. CDR3 size: 14 residues. In DNA form, the CDR3 reads TGCAGCGTTTCAGGAAGACAGGGTAGCACTGAAGCTTTCTTT. It codes for CSVSGRQGSTEAFF.

The chain uses TRBV5-4 and TRBJ2-3, with TRBD2 matching over 8 bases. The CDR3 loop spans 13 amino acids. The ends lost 1 base at V and 5 bases at J; junction bases unmatched: 0. The V gene's germline CDR1 is SGHNT and CDR2 YYREEE (reference sequence). CDR3 residues: CASSLTSGDTQYF. DNA of the CDR3: TGTGCCAGCAGCTTGACTAGCGGAGATACGCAGTATTTT.

The chain has TRBV21-1 and TRBJ2-7; the DNA was not used to check the table's D call, TRBD1. TRBV21-1 is a recognized pseudogene. The CDR3 runs 16 residues. The CDR3 is CASSKRGTWTGWEQYF. CDR3 in DNA: TGTGCCAGCAGCAAAAGGGGGACCTGGACAGGATGGGAGCAGTACTTC.

As DNA, the CDR3 is TGTGCCAGCACCTCGAACTATGGCTACACCTTC. Encoded protein: CASTSNYGYTF. The gene calls are TRBV28 and TRBJ1-2, with D unclear. CDR3 size: 11 residues. The germline gives CDR1 MDHEN, CDR2 SYDVKM. V gave up 7 bases and J gave up 2 bases, with 5 bases separating them.

The chain recombines TRBV27 with TRBJ2-1, with D tentatively TRBD2 (6 bases). V lost 11 bases and J lost 1, with 18 bases in between. In germline, CDR1 is MNHEY, CDR2 SMNVEV (reference sequence). The CDR3 is made up of 15 amino acids. The CDR3 loop is CASHGAGTSYNEQFF. The DNA of the CDR3 is TGTGCCTCCCACGGGGCGGGGACGTCCTACAATGAGCAGTTCTTC.

The V gene is TRBV29-1, the J gene TRBJ1-2; the D is unclear. Looked up from germline, CDR1 is SQVTM and CDR2 is ANQGSEA. The V and J ends lost 3 bases and 7 bases respectively, with 15 bases between them. CDR3 size: 13 residues. CDR3 nucleotides: TGCAGCGTTGAGTCCTCCGGAGCTCCTGGCTACACCTTC. This gives the protein CSVESSGAPGYTF.

A word on this clone: The junction shows a germline mismatch at one end, possibly a read error. This chain connects TRBV20-1 to TRBJ1-2; the D gene is possibly TRBD1 (5 bases). CDR3 length equals 11 residues. Germline CDR1 and CDR2: DFQATT and SNEGSKA (reference sequence). CDR3 sequence: CRGGSGSDGYF. Written as DNA, the CDR3 is TGCAGGGGGGGTTCGGGGTCAGACGGGTACTTC.

The V call is TRBV7-2, the J call TRBJ2-7; TRBD1 is a possible D gene (5 bases). CDR1 is SGHTA and CDR2 is FQGNSA in the germline V gene. V lost 4 bases to trimming and J lost 0 bases, with 7 bases between them. This CDR3 spans 13 amino acids. The CDR3, as DNA: TGTGCCAGCAGCTCGGACACCTCCTACGAGCAGTACTTC. Translation: CASSSDTSYEQYF.

This clone was seen only a few times. The chain uses TRBV28 and TRBJ1-5, with D perhaps matching TRBD1 (5 bases). Trimming took 10 bases from V and 6 from J, leaving 19 bases between them. The CDR3 is 14 amino acids. CDR1 is MDHEN and CDR2 is SYDVKM in the germline V gene. The CDR3 reads CATTGGGFSQPQHF. The CDR3, as DNA: TGTGCCACCACGGGGGGAGGTTTTAGTCAGCCCCAGCATTTT.

The V and J genes are TRBV6-5 and TRBJ2-5; 8 bases fit TRBD1. J lost 5 bases, V lost 6 bases, and 8 bases had no gene match. Per the germline V gene, CDR1 is MNHEY and CDR2 is SVGAGI. The CDR3 loop spans 14 amino acids. CDR3 in DNA: TGTGCCAGCAGCCGGGACAGGCGGGTGGAGACCCAGTACTTC. Translated: CASSRDRRVETQYF.

This rearrangement joins TRBV9 to TRBJ2-7; D remains unclear. The V and J ends lost 0 bases and 5 bases respectively, with 9 bases between them. CDR1 and CDR2 (germline): SGDLS, YYNGEE. CDR3 length: 13 residues. CDR3 in DNA: TGTGCCAGCAGCGTAGCCCGAACAGACGAGCAGTACTTC. This gives the protein CASSVARTDEQYF.

This clone was detected a few times. The chain recombines TRBV4-3 with TRBJ2-7; TRBD2 might be the D (5 bases). The ends were cut back, 1 base at V and 2 bases at J, with 6 bases in the middle. The germline CDR1 and CDR2 sequences are LGHNA and YSLEER. This CDR3 has 13 amino acids. CDR3 loop: CASSQAGTYEQYF. Here the CDR3 DNA reads TGCGCCAGCAGCCAAGCCGGGACCTACGAGCAGTACTTC.

This clone showed up just a few times. As DNA, the CDR3 is TGCGCCAGCAGCCAAATGAAGCTAGCGGGAGGGAGCGGGGAGCTGTTTTTT. Protein: CASSQMKLAGGSGELFF. The genes are TRBV4-3 and TRBJ2-2; 12 positions agree with TRBD2. After removal of 2 bases from V and 7 bases from J, the junction contained 8 bases not matched to a gene. Germline V gene data show CDR1 as LGHNA and CDR2 as YSLEER. There are 17 residues in the CDR3.

J is TRBJ2-1 and V is TRBV13, with D hard to call. V shed 10 bases and J shed 10 bases, with 8 bases lying between them. The CDR3 length is 9 residues. From germline, CDR1 is PRHDT and CDR2 FYEKMQ (reference sequence). The CDR3 DNA reads TGTGCCACTAGTCCCGAGCAGTTCTTC. Its protein is CATSPEQFF.

The V and J genes are TRBV6-5 and TRBJ1-4; TRBD1 aligns across 9 bases. V shed 4 bases, J shed 4 bases, and the junction held 4 bases outside the gene matches. Per the germline V gene, CDR1 is MNHEY and CDR2 is SVGAGI. This CDR3 region has 15 residues. This CDR3 reads CASSSGQGNNEKLFF. In nucleotides, the CDR3 is TGTGCCAGCAGTTCGGGACAGGGTAATAATGAAAAACTGTTTTTT.

For this clone: This sample also contains other DNA sequences that code for the same CDR3. The chain has TRBV5-1 and TRBJ2-3; 7 nucleotides agree with TRBD2. Germline CDR1 is SGHRS and CDR2 is YFSETQ. The CDR3 has 13 residues. J was trimmed by 3 bases and V by 2 bases; bases with no gene match: 0. This chain's CDR3 is CASSLAGTDTQYF. The CDR3 DNA sequence: TGCGCCAGCAGCTTAGCGGGAACAGATACGCAGTATTTT.

V and J are TRBV11-2 and TRBJ2-2; tentatively, D is TRBD1 (6 bases). The CDR3 is made up of 15 amino acids. V was cut by 5 bases and J by 7 bases, with 17 bases left in between. Germline V CDR1 and CDR2: SGHAT, FQNNGV. CDR3 nucleotides: TGTGCCAGCAGCGCCATAGGGGGAAGGGGCGGGGAGCTGTTTTTT. Protein: CASSAIGGRGGELFF.

On this clone: Other DNA sequences in this specimen translate into the identical CDR3. The chain employs TRBV10-2 and TRBJ2-7, with 10 bases identical to TRBD1. CDR1 and CDR2 from the germline V gene are WSHSY and SAAADI. V trimming: 6 bases; J trimming: 6 bases; junction bases outside the gene matches: 5. This CDR3 spans 13 amino acids. The CDR3 nucleotides are TGCGCCAGCAGCCACAGGACAGGGGGCGAGCAGTACTTC. Its translation: CASSHRTGGEQYF.

J is TRBJ1-2 and V is TRBV7-2; D is perhaps TRBD1 (5 bases). The CDR3 runs 16 residues. The V gene lost 5 bases and the J gene lost 1 base, with 17 bases spanning the gap. Germline assignment: CDR1 SGHTA and CDR2 FQGNSA. CDR3 region: CASSTHGGGFNYGYTF. The CDR3 nucleotides read TGTGCCAGCAGCACCCATGGGGGGGGGTTTAACTATGGCTACACCTTC.

The sample holds one count of this clone. The chain recombines TRBV6-5 with TRBJ2-4, with TRBD2 as a possible D gene (6 bases). V shed 2 bases and J shed 11 bases, with 22 bases lying between them. This CDR3 spans 16 amino acids. Per the germline V gene, CDR1 is MNHEY and CDR2 is SVGAGI. CDR3 nucleotides: TGTGCCAGCAGTTACCGGAGCGGGTCCTCGGCTACTTTTCAGTACTTC. It encodes CASSYRSGSSATFQYF.

The gene calls are TRBV6-5 and TRBJ2-1, with no clear D. Germline V lookup: CDR1 MNHEY, CDR2 SVGAGI. The CDR3 is 13 amino acids. Deletions cut 4 bases from V and 8 bases from J, with 12 bases between. The CDR3 coding sequence is TGTGCCAGCAGTTGGATAGTGGGCCATGAGCAGTTCTTC. This codes for CASSWIVGHEQFF.